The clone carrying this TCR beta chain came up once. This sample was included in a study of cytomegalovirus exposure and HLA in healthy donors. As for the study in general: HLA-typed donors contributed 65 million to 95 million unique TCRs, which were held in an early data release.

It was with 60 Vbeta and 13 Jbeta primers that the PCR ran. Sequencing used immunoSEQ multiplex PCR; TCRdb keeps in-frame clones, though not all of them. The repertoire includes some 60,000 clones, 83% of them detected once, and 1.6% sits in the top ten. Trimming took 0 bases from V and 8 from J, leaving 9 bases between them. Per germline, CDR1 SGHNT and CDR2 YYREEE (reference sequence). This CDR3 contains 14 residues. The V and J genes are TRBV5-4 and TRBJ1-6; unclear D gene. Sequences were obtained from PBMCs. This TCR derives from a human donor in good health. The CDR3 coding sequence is TGTGCCAGCAGCTTGGAACCTAGTCATTCACCCCTCCACTTT. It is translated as CASSLEPSHSPLHF.